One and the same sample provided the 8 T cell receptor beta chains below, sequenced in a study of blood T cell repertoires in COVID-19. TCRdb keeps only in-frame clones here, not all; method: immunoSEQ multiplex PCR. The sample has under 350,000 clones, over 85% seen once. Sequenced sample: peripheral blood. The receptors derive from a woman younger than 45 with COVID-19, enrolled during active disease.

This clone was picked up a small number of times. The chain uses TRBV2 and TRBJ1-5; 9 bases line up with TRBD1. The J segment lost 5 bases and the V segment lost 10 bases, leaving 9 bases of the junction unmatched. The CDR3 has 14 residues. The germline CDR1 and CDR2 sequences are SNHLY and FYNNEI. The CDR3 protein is CATQGTGKDQPQHF. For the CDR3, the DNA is TGTGCCACACAAGGGACAGGGAAGGATCAGCCCCAGCATTTT.

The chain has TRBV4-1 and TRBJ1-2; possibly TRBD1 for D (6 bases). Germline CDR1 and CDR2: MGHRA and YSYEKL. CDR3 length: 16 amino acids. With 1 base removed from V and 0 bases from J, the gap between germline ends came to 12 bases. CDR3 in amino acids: CASSQGHGTTNYGYTF. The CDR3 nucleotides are TGCGCCAGCAGCCAAGGCCACGGGACAACTAACTATGGCTACACCTTC.

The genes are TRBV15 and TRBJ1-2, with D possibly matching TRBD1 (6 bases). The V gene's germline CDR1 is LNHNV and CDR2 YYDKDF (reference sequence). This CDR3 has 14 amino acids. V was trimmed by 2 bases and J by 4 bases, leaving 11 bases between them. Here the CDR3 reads CATSRQGPRYGYTF. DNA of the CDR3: TGTGCCACCAGCAGACAGGGGCCACGCTATGGCTACACCTTC.

The CDR3 here is CSVVVKQTEAFF. The CDR3 DNA sequence: TGCAGCGTTGTCGTCAAGCAAACTGAAGCTTTCTTT. This chain links TRBV29-1 with TRBJ1-1, with D unresolved. Between the trimmed V and J ends, which lost 4 bases and 5 bases, there was a span of 11 bases. This CDR3 contains 12 residues. From germline, CDR1 is SQVTM and CDR2 ANQGSEA.

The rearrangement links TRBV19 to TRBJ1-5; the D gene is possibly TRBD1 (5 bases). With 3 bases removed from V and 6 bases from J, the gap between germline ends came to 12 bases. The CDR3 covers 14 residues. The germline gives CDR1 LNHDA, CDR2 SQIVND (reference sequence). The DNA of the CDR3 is TGTGCCAGTAGTATCCGGGACGGGGGTCAGCCCCAGCATTTT. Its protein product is CASSIRDGGQPQHF.

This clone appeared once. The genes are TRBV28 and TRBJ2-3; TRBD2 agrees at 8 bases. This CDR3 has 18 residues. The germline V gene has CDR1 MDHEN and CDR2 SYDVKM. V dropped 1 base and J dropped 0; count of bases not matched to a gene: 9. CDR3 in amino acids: CASSLLGLAGTSTDTQYF. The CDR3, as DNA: TGTGCCAGCAGTTTATTGGGGCTAGCGGGTACTAGCACAGATACGCAGTATTTT.

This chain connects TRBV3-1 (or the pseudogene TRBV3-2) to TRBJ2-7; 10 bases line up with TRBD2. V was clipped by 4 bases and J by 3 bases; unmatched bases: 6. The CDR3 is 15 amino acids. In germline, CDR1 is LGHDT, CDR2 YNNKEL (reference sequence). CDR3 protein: CASSPLAGENYEQYF. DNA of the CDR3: TGTGCCAGCAGCCCTCTAGCGGGGGAGAACTACGAGCAGTACTTC.

The CDR3 is CASSIGKGARDQLFF. The CDR3 DNA sequence: TGTGCCAGTAGTATCGGGAAGGGGGCGCGGGACCAACTGTTTTTT. The J gene is TRBJ1-4, the V gene TRBV19; the match to TRBD1 covers 7 bases. CDR3 size: 15 residues. The germline V gene encodes CDR1 LNHDA and CDR2 SQIVND (reference sequence). The V gene end was trimmed by 3 bases and the J gene end by 12 bases; junction bases not matched to a gene: 13.